This TCR beta chain was captured in a study of blood T cells in healthy people across ages. Study findings and constraints: Because donor CMV status was unknown, expanded clonotype changes were possibly confounded.

In germline, CDR1 is SGHVS, CDR2 FQNEAQ. The CDR3 is 16 residues long. V lost 5 bases to trimming and J lost 5 bases; unmatched junction nucleotides: 9. PCR was performed a second time for about 7 to 11 cycles using a sample-barcoded 5' primer and a J-beta primer mix. Every cDNA was tagged by a template-switch adaptor with 12 random nucleotides. There were at least 2.5 million CDR3-containing paired-end reads obtained from each sample. Each CDR3 protein gets one entry after TCRdb re-called the 5' RACE reads with MiXCR. The table includes 800,000 to 950,000 distinct CDR3 sequences, about 29% detected once. This clonotype was detected many times. What it binds is unknown. The authors extracted at least 5.5 micrograms of total RNA per sample. These data were also reused for a study on T cells of mothers and their children.

Sequencing was carried out using blood. The chain links TRBV7-8 to TRBJ2-5, with 12 bases lining up with TRBD1. The receptor was derived from a woman between 40 and 55 years old in good health. CDR3 region: CASSGRDRGRLETQYF. The CDR3 DNA reads as TGTGCCAGCAGCGGAAGGGACAGGGGGCGATTGGAGACCCAGTACTTC.